The rows below give T cell receptor beta chains drawn from one sample of a study of shared clonotypes between healthy human individuals. TCRdb's table, derived via immunoSEQ multiplex PCR, lists solely in-frame clones and lacks some. In the table there are some 200,000 clones, 85% to 95% of which are singletons. The sequenced material came from naive CD4+ T cells sorted from blood. The receptors were gathered from a woman aged 30 to 39 in good health. CDR3s include the opening cysteine and the closing phenylalanine or tryptophan. The D gene is left open where the match is weak. Expanded clones get a size class; other rows say once, few or many, or leave the size out.

TRBJ2-2 TRBV4-1 NA TRBD2 TGCGCCAGCAGCCATGGGCTAGCGGGAGCGGCCGGGGAGCTGTTTTTT CASSHGLAGAAGELFF
TRBJ2-7 TRBV7-9 NA NA TGTGCCAGCAGCACTCTAGCTTCTTCGCCCTACGAGCAGTACTTC CASSTLASSPYEQYF
TRBJ1-1 TRBV7-9 NA NA TGTGCCAGCAGCTTAGGATTAGGGGCGAACACTGAAGCTTTCTTT CASSLGLGANTEAFF
TRBJ2-2 TRBV18 NA TRBD1 TGTGCCAGCTCGCAACTCGGACAGGGGGGCACCGGGGAGCTGTTTTTT CASSQLGQGGTGELFF
TRBJ2-3 TRBV21-1 NA NA TGTGCCAGCAGCACCCGCGTCCCGGGACAAGGGACAGATACGCAGTATTTT CASSTRVPGQGTDTQYF
TRBJ2-2 TRBV7-9 NA TRBD1 TGTGCCAGCAGCTCTTCAGGGGGCTCGAGTACCGGGGAGCTGTTTTTT CASSSSGGSSTGELFF
TRBJ1-5 TRBV2 NA NA TGTGCCAGCACAGAGGATCAGGGACCCAATCAGCCCCAGCATTTT CASTEDQGPNQPQHF
TRBJ1-1 TRBV28 NA TRBD1 TGTGCCAGCAGCAAAACAGGGGGCTTTTCGGGCACTGAAGCTTTCTTT CASSKTGGFSGTEAFF
TRBJ2-7 TRBV28 once NA TGTGCCAGCAGTTCCCACCCCCGGGCCTACGAGCAGTACTTC CASSSHPRAYEQYF
TRBJ2-1 TRBV6-5 NA TRBD2 TGTGCCAGCAGTTACAGCGGGAGGGGTTACAATGAGCAGTTCTTC CASSYSGRGYNEQFF